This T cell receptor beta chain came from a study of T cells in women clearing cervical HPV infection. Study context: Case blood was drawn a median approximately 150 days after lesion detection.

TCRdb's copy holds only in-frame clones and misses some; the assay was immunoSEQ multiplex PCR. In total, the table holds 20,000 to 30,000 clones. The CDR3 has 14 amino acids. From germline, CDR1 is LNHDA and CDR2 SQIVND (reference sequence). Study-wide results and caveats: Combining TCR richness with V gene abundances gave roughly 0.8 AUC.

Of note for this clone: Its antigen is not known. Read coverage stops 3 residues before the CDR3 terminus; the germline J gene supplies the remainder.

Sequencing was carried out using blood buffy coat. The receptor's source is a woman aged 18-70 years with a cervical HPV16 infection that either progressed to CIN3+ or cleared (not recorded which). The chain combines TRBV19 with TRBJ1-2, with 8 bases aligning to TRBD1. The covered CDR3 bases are TGTGCCAGTAGTACTGCTGGGACAGGAGAAAGC. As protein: CASSTAGTGES. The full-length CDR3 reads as CASSTAGTGESYTF.